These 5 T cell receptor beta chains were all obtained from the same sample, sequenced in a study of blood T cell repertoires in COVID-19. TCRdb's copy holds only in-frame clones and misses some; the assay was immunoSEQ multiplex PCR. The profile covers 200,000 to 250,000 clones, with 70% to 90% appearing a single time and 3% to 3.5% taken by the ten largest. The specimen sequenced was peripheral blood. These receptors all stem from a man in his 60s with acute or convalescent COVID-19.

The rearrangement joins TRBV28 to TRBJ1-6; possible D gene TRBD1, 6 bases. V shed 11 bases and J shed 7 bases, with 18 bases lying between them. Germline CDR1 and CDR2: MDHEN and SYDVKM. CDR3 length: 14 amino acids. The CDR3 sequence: CAGKGQGRNSPLHF. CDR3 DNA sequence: TGTGCCGGGAAGGGGCAGGGGCGGAATTCACCCCTCCACTTT.

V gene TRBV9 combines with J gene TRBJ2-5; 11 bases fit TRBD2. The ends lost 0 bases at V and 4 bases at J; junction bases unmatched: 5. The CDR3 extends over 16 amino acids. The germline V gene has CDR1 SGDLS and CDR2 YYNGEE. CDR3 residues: CASSVATSGGGETQYF. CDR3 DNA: TGTGCCAGCAGCGTAGCTACTAGCGGGGGAGGAGAGACCCAGTACTTC.

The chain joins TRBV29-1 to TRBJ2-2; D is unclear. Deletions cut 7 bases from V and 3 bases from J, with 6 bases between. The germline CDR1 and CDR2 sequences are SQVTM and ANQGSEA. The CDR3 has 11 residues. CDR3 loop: CSARDTGELFF. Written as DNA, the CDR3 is TGCAGCGCACGGGACACCGGGGAGCTGTTTTTT.

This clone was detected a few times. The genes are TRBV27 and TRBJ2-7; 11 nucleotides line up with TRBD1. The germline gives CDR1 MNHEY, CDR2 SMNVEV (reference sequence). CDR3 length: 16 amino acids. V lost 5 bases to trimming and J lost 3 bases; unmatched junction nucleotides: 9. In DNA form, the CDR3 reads TGTGCCAGCAGTCCACTAACCGGGACAGGGGGCTACGAGCAGTACTTC. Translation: CASSPLTGTGGYEQYF.

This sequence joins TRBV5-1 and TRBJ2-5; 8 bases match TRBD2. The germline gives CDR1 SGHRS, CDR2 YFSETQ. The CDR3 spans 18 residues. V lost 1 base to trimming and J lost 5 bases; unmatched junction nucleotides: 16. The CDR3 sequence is CASSLSIVVGGARETQYF. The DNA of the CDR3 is TGCGCCAGCAGCTTGTCAATAGTCGTCGGGGGGGCCCGTGAGACCCAGTACTTC.